This T cell receptor (beta chain) was sequenced for a study of CD8 T cells in Susac syndrome. Reverse transcription used about 0.45 to 1 ug RNA and random hexamers. TCR beta CDR3 was amplified by immunoSEQ multiplex PCR. This amplification extended across 54 Vbeta and 13 Jbeta segments. MiXCR was run by TCRdb on the immunoSEQ multiplex PCR reads, yielding one entry per CDR3 protein. The sample carries about 100,000 distinct CDR3 sequences, about 95% recorded once. In Susac syndrome patients, recently defined diagnostic criteria for definite or probable disease were met. Bulk CD8+ and CD4+ cells came from magnetic negative isolation; CD8+ TEMRA by FACS. The sample was CD8+ T cells from PBMCs. This receptor was taken from a human donor with Susac syndrome.

In nucleotides, the CDR3 is TGCAGTCCCACGGCAGGTTCTAACTATGGCTACACCTTC. Translation: CSPTAGSNYGYTF. This chain connects TRBV20-1 to TRBJ1-2; D is unclear. Germline-derived CDR1 and CDR2 are DFQATT and SNEGSKA (reference sequence). The V end lost 8 bases, the J end lost 0 bases, and 13 bases lay between the germline ends. The CDR3 runs 13 residues.